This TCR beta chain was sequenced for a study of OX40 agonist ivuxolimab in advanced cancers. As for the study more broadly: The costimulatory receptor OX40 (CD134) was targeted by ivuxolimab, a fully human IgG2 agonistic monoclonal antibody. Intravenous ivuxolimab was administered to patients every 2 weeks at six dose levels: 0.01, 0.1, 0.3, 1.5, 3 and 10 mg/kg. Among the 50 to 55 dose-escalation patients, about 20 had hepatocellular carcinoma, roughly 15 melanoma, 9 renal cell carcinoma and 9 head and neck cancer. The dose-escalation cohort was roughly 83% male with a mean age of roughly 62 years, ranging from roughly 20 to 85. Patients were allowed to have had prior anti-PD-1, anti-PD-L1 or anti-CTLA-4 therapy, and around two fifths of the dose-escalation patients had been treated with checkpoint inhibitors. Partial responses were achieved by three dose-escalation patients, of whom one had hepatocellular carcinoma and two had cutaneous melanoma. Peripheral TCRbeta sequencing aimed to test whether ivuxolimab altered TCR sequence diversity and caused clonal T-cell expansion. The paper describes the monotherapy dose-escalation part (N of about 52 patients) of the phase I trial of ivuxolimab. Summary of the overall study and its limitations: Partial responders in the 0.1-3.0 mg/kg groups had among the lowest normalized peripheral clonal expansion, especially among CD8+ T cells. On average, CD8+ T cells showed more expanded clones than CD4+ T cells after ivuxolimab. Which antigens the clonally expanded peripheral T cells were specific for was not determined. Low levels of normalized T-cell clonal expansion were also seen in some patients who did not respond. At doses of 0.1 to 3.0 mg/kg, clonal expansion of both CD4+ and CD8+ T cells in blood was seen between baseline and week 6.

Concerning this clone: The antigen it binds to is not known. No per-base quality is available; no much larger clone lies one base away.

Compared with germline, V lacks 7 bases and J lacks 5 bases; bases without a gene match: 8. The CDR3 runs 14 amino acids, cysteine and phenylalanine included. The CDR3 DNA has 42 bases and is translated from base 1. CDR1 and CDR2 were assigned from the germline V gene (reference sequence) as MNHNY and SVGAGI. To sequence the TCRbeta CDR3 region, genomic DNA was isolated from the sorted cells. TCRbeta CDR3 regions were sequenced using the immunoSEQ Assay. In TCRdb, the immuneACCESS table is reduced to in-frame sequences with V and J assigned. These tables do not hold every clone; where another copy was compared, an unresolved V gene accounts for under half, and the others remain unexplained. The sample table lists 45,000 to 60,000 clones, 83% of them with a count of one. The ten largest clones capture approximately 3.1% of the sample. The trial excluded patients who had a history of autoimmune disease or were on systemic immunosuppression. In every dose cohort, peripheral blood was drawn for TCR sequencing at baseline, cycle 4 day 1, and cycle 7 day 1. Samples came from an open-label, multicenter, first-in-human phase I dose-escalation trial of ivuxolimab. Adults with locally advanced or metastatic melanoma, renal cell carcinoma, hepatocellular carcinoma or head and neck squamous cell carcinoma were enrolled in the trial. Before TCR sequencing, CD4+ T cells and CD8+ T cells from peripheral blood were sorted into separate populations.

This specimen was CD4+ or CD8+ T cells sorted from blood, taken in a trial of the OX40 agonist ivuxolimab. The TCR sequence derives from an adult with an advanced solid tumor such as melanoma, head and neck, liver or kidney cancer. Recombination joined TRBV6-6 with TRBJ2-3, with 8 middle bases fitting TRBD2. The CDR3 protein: CASTNGRAGDTQYF. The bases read TGTGCCAGCACTAACGGGAGGGCCGGAGATACGCAGTATTTT.